This TCR beta chain stems from a study of blood T cells in healthy people across ages. Study results and caveats: Diversity of TCR beta correlated strongly with naive T cell percentage. Because donor CMV status was unknown, expanded clonotype changes were possibly confounded. Roughly linear declines in TCR beta diversity per million T cells occurred with age.

A word on this clonotype: Its antigen is still unknown. Germline and junction disagree at one end, which may indicate a read error.

It was with a sample-barcoded 5' primer and a J-beta primer mix that a second PCR of roughly 7 to 12 cycles was run. TCRdb ran MiXCR on the 5' RACE reads and lists one entry per CDR3 protein. The sample contains some 1.1 million distinct CDR3 sequences, around two fifths of which appear only once. This TCR was sampled from a young man in good health. The source material was blood.

The CDR3 sequence is CASSRAVATLYF. Written as DNA, the CDR3 is TGTGCCAGCAGCCGCGCCGTAGCTACGCTGTATTTT. The chain recombines TRBV7-2 with TRBJ2-3; the D is unclear. CDR1 is SGHTA, CDR2 FQGNSA, per germline. The CDR3 has 12 residues.